The 14 T cell receptor beta chains below were found in one sample sequenced in a study of CD8 T cells in ankylosing spondylitis. General study findings and limits: Ankylosing spondylitis blood appeared to carry a characteristic TCR beta motif of 7 or 8 highly homologous variants.

These receptors' antigens are unknown. TCRdb re-analysed the 5' RACE reads in MiXCR, keeping a single row per CDR3 protein. Here the sample spans fewer than 400,000 distinct CDR3 sequences, under 25% being singletons. The sequencing input was blood, either unsorted or a sorted T cell fraction (not recorded which). These receptors originate from a male donor with ankylosing spondylitis.

This clonotype turned up a few times. The chain employs TRBV3-1 and TRBJ2-2; D unresolved. This CDR3 contains 16 residues. Trimming pared 4 bases from V and 0 bases from J, leaving 12 bases between. The germline V gene has CDR1 LGHDT and CDR2 YNNKEL (reference sequence). CDR3 bases: TGTGCCAGCAGCCCTTGGACGGGTTCGAACACCGGGGAGCTGTTTTTT. This sequence encodes CASSPWTGSNTGELFF.

The chain has TRBV9 and TRBJ2-4; the match to TRBD1 covers 7 bases. With V trimmed by 4 bases and J by 8 bases, 6 bases remained unmatched. Per germline, CDR1 SGDLS and CDR2 YYNGEE. The CDR3 has 13 amino acids. CDR3 residues: CASSRQGTDIQYF. The CDR3 nucleotides are TGTGCCAGCAGCAGACAGGGTACGGACATTCAGTACTTC.

Written as DNA, the CDR3 is TGCAGTGCTAGCGGACAAGTACAGGGAAATAAGTTCTTC. Translation: CSASGQVQGNKFF. This chain connects TRBV20-1 to TRBJ2-1, with D maybe TRBD1 (6 bases). CDR1 and CDR2 (germline): DFQATT, SNEGSKA (reference sequence). Trimming took off 3 bases at V and 14 bases at J, with 20 bases between the two ends. This CDR3 spans 13 amino acids.

The DNA for the CDR3 is TGTGCCAGCAGCTTTCTGGGGACGAACACTGAAGCTTTCTTT. Protein product: CASSFLGTNTEAFF. The chain employs TRBV11-2 and TRBJ1-1, with D possibly TRBD1 on 5 matching bases. V was pared by 3 bases and J by 1 base, with 9 bases between. This CDR3 is 14 amino acids long. Per germline, CDR1 SGHAT and CDR2 FQNNGV.

This chain joins TRBV15 and TRBJ2-7, with unresolved D. This CDR3 comprises 15 residues. CDR1 LNHNV and CDR2 YYDKDF come from the germline V gene (reference sequence). V lost 0 bases to trimming and J lost 2 bases, with 11 bases between them. The CDR3 loop reads CATSRDGGPTYEQYF. CDR3 nucleotides: TGTGCCACCAGCAGAGACGGCGGTCCAACCTACGAGCAGTACTTC.

Only a few counts were recorded for this clonotype. This chain joins TRBV7-8 and TRBJ1-4; D is ambiguous. Germline-derived CDR1 and CDR2 are SGHVS and FQNEAQ. Deletions cut 5 bases from V and 8 bases from J, with 18 bases between. The CDR3 covers 15 residues. The DNA of the CDR3 is TGTGCCAGCAGCCCGGAGTGGGGTACCTGGGAAAAACTGTTTTTT. It codes for CASSPEWGTWEKLFF.

This clonotype was counted only a few times. This rearrangement joins TRBV4-2 to TRBJ2-7, with D possibly TRBD2 on 7 matching bases. Germline lookup yields CDR1 LGHNA and CDR2 YNFKEQ. The germline V and J ends were trimmed by 1 base and 1 base, with 17 bases remaining between them. CDR3 size: 17 residues. CDR3 residues: CASSQVGGQLWSYEQYF. As DNA, the CDR3 is TGTGCCAGCAGCCAAGTGGGGGGGCAGTTGTGGTCCTACGAGCAGTACTTC.

The chain uses TRBV4-3 and TRBJ2-3, with D unclear. CDR3 size: 14 residues. Germline V gene sequence: CDR1 LGHNA, CDR2 YSLEER. Trimming pared 1 base from V and 3 bases from J, leaving 8 bases between. The CDR3 loop reads CASSQVSPTDTQYF. For the CDR3, the DNA is TGCGCCAGCAGCCAAGTTAGTCCTACAGATACGCAGTATTTT.

The rearrangement uses TRBV19 and TRBJ2-7, with TRBD1 matching over 8 bases. J lost 2 bases, V lost 3 bases, and 6 bases had no gene match. This CDR3 is built from 15 residues. CDR1 and CDR2 (germline): LNHDA, SQIVND (reference sequence). As DNA, the CDR3 is TGTGCCAGTAGTATTCGCAGGGGGCACCCCTACGAGCAGTACTTC. This codes for CASSIRRGHPYEQYF.

This chain joins TRBV20-1 and TRBJ2-1, with TRBD1 matching 9 bases. V gave up 5 bases and J gave up 8 bases; unmatched junction bases: 10. The germline V gene encodes CDR1 DFQATT and CDR2 SNEGSKA (reference sequence). CDR3 length: 14 residues. The chain's CDR3 is CSAQAGQGIDEQFF. DNA for the CDR3: TGCAGTGCTCAGGCCGGACAGGGGATCGATGAGCAGTTCTTC.

The V gene is TRBV12-3 or TRBV12-4, the J gene TRBJ2-1; 8 nucleotides match TRBD2. With V trimmed by 2 bases and J by 2 bases, 2 bases remained unmatched. This CDR3 contains 15 residues. The CDR3 sequence: CASSLRAGAYNEQFF. CDR3 nucleotide sequence: TGTGCCAGCAGTTTACGAGCGGGGGCCTACAATGAGCAGTTCTTC.

The rearrangement links TRBV4-1 to TRBJ1-1; D perhaps matches TRBD1 (6 bases). Germline CDR1 reads MGHRA; CDR2 reads YSYEKL. The CDR3 consists of 15 residues. Trimming took off 5 bases at V and 11 bases at J, with 24 bases between the two ends. This CDR3 reads CASSKGVQGQRQAFF. CDR3 DNA: TGCGCCAGCAGCAAAGGTGTCCAGGGGCAAAGACAGGCTTTCTTT.

The rearrangement links TRBV3-1 to TRBJ2-3; 8 nucleotides agree with TRBD2. The junction had 11 bases not matched to a gene; V was cut back by 5 bases and J by 4 bases. In germline, CDR1 is LGHDT, CDR2 YNNKEL (reference sequence). The CDR3 extends over 16 amino acids. CDR3 bases: TGTGCCAGCAGCTCAGTGGGACTAGGAGCTTCAGATACGCAGTATTTT. It encodes CASSSVGLGASDTQYF.

The chain recombines TRBV20-1 with TRBJ2-1; either TRBD1 or TRBD2 may supply D (5 bases each). The germline CDR1 and CDR2 sequences are DFQATT and SNEGSKA (reference sequence). V gave up 5 bases and J gave up 10 bases, with 24 bases separating them. The CDR3 loop spans 15 amino acids. The DNA for the CDR3 is TGCAGTGCTCCCCCCCGGGACCCACCTAAGGTCGAGCAGTTCTTC. It codes for CSAPPRDPPKVEQFF.